The T cell receptor beta chain under discussion was sequenced for a study of blood T cell repertoires in COVID-19. About the study: Researchers got acute and convalescent COVID-19 samples from the United States, Italy and Spain. Sources were T cells, B-cell-depleted T cells, or PBMCs; the material itself was cDNA or gDNA.

Patients of the Seattle cohort, enrolled during active infection, were followed longitudinally. Per the study methods: Amplification of reference gene primers was used by the study to estimate nucleated cell counts. The assay was immunoSEQ multiplex PCR, and TCRdb's table has in-frame clones only and misses some. V and J calls and clone size are as listed in that table; D and trimming were resolved from the DNA. This sample carries some 350,000 clones, 88% of them seen once, and the ten largest clones take around 6.6%. Sequencing was carried out using peripheral blood. The receptor comes from a woman in her 70s with COVID-19, enrolled during active disease.

This CDR3 is CASSQESYSYNEQFF. The CDR3 coding sequence is TGCGCCAGCAGCCAAGAGAGTTACTCCTACAATGAGCAGTTCTTC. The chain employs TRBV4-1 and TRBJ2-1; D is uncertain. The CDR3 extends over 15 amino acids. CDR1 is MGHRA, CDR2 YSYEKL, per germline. The germline V and J ends were trimmed by 0 bases and 0 bases, with 6 bases remaining between them.